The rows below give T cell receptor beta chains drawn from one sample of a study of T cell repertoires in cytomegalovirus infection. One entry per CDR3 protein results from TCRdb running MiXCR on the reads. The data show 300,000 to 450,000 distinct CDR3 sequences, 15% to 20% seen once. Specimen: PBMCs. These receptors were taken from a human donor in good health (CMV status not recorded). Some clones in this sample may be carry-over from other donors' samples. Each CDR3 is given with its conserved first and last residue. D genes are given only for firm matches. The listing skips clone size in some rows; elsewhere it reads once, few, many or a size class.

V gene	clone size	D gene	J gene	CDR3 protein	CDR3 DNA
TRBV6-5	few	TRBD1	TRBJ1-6	CASSSGQGRTLHF	TGTGCCAGCAGCTCAGGACAGGGCAGAACCCTCCACTTT
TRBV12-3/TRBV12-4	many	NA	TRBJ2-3	CASSLVMAGTSPDTQYF	TGTGCCAGCAGTTTAGTCATGGCGGGAACTAGCCCAGATACGCAGTATTTT
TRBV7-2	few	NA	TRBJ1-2	CASSLGVDLGGYTF	TGTGCCAGCAGCTTAGGGGTAGACCTGGGTGGCTACACCTTC
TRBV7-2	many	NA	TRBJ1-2	CASSLGVGMIEDGYTF	TGTGCCAGCAGCTTAGGGGTGGGCATGATTGAGGATGGCTACACCTTC
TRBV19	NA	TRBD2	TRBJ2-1	CASNKRELHNEQFF	TGTGCCAGTAATAAGCGGGAGTTGCACAATGAGCAGTTCTTC
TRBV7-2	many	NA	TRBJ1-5	CASSLAWQGNQPQHF	TGTGCCAGCAGCTTAGCGTGGCAGGGCAATCAGCCCCAGCATTTT
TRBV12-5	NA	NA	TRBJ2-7	CASGFRLESSYEQYF	TGTGCTAGTGGTTTTAGACTGGAAAGCTCCTACGAGCAGTACTTC
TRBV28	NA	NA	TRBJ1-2	CASSNPGAAYGYTF	TGTGCCAGCAGCAACCCTGGGGCTGCCTATGGCTACACCTTC
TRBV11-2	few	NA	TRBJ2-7	CASSSLTGRPVYEQYF	TGTGCCAGCAGCTCTCTTACCGGACGGCCCGTTTACGAGCAGTACTTC
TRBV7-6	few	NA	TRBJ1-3	CASSLDQGAASGNTIYF	TGTGCCAGCAGCTTAGATCAGGGAGCGGCCTCTGGAAACACCATATATTTT
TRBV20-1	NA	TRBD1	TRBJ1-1	CSARDDRVNTEAFF	TGCAGTGCTAGAGATGACAGGGTGAACACTGAAGCTTTCTTT
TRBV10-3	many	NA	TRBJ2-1	CATALGSSYNEQFF	TGTGCCACCGCTTTGGGTAGCTCCTACAATGAGCAGTTCTTC
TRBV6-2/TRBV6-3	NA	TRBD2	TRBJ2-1	CASRLLAGRGDEQFF	TGTGCCAGCAGGCTACTAGCGGGGAGAGGAGATGAGCAGTTCTTC
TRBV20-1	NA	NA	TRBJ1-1	CSAYGPLRGPEAFF	TGCAGTGCCTATGGTCCCCTCAGGGGCCCCGAAGCTTTCTTT
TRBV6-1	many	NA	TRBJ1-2	CASSETGGYGYTF	TGTGCCAGCAGCGAGACTGGGGGTTATGGCTACACCTTC
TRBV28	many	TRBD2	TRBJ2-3	CASSTPPGTSSDTQYF	TGTGCCAGCAGTACCCCCCCCGGGACTAGCAGTGATACGCAGTATTTT
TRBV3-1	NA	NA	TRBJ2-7	CASSQDQVMPYF	TGTGCCAGCAGCCAAGATCAAGTGATGCCGTACTTC
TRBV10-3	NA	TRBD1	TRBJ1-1	CAINGQGRGTEAFF	TGTGCCATCAACGGACAGGGACGGGGCACTGAAGCTTTCTTT
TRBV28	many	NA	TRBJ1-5	CASSRIRDSNQPQHF	TGTGCCAGCAGCAGAATCAGGGATAGCAATCAGCCCCAGCATTTT
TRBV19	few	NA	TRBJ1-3	CASRMSSGNTIYF	TGTGCCAGTAGGATGAGCTCTGGAAACACCATATATTTT
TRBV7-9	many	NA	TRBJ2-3	CASTTRGANRGTDTQYF	TGTGCCAGCACCACAAGGGGGGCGAACCGCGGCACAGATACGCAGTATTTT
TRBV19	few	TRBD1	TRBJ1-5	CASSRTGRNQPQHF	TGTGCCAGTAGCCGGACAGGGCGCAATCAGCCCCAGCATTTT
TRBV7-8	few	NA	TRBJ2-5	CASSLGHRGGNGETQYF	TGTGCCAGCAGCTTGGGCCACAGGGGGGGGAATGGGGAGACCCAGTACTTC
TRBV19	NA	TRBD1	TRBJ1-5	CASSIRSRQGPIYYSNQPQHF	TGTGCCAGTAGTATCCGGAGCAGACAGGGCCCGATTTACTATAGCAATCAGCCCCAGCATTTT
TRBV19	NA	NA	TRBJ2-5	CASSISGGQPQETQYF	TGTGCCAGTAGTATAAGCGGGGGACAGCCCCAAGAGACCCAGTACTTC
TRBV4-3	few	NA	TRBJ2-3	CASSHPDVLAMGTDTQYF	TGCGCCAGCAGCCACCCCGACGTGCTAGCGATGGGCACAGATACGCAGTATTTT
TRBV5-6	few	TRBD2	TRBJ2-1	CASSLAPGTSGSYNEQFF	TGTGCCAGCAGCTTGGCCCCCGGGACTAGCGGATCTTACAATGAGCAGTTCTTC
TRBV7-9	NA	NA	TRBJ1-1	CASSQYRDEDTEAFF	TGTGCCAGCAGCCAGTACAGGGATGAGGACACTGAAGCTTTCTTT
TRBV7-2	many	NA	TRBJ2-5	CASERVVGETQYF	TGTGCCAGCGAAAGGGTCGTGGGGGAGACCCAGTACTTC
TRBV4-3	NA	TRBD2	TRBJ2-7	CASSQEGLARNEQYF	TGCGCCAGCAGCCAGGAAGGACTAGCGAGGAACGAGCAGTACTTC
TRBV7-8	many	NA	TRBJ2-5	CASTKGLGTDETQYF	TGTGCCAGCACCAAAGGCCTGGGGACGGACGAGACCCAGTACTTC
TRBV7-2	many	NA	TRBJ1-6	CASSSLPVSFPYNSPLHF	TGTGCCAGCAGCTCCTTGCCAGTATCGTTTCCCTATAATTCACCCCTCCACTTT
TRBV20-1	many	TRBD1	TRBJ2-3	CSARQGIADTQYF	TGCAGTGCACGACAGGGGATCGCAGATACGCAGTATTTT
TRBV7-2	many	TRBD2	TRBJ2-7	CASSFLGGGAYEQYF	TGTGCCAGCAGCTTTCTGGGCGGGGGAGCCTACGAGCAGTACTTC
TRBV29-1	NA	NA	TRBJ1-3	CSVTTFSGNTIYF	TGCAGCGTTACCACCTTCTCTGGAAACACCATATATTTT
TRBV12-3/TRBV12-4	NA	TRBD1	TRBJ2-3	CASSLGQGDTQYF	TGTGCCAGCAGTTTAGGACAGGGAGATACGCAGTATTTT
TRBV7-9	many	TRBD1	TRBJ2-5	CASSIIRTGLETQYF	TGTGCCAGCAGCATCATCAGGACAGGGCTAGAGACCCAGTACTTC
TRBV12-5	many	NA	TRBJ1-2	CASGLPPGGYTF	TGTGCTAGTGGTTTGCCCCCGGGCGGCTACACCTTC
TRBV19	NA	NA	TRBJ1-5	CASSRKLDQPQHF	TGTGCCAGTAGTAGGAAGTTGGATCAGCCCCAGCATTTT
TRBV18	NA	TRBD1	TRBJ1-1	CASSQDRVEAFF	TGTGCCAGCTCGCAAGACAGGGTTGAAGCTTTCTTT
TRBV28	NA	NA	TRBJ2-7	CASRQIYEQYF	TGTGCCAGCAGACAGATCTACGAGCAGTACTTC
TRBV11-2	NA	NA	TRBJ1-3	CASSLTRGAGNTIYF	TGTGCCAGCAGCTTGACTCGGGGGGCTGGAAACACCATATATTTT
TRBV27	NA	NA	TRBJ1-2	CASSAGTDFDYGYTF	TGTGCCAGCAGTGCTGGGACCGACTTTGACTATGGCTACACCTTC
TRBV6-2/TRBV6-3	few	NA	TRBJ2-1	CASRLSDRSPYNEQFF	TGTGCCAGCAGATTATCCGATAGGTCGCCCTACAATGAGCAGTTCTTC
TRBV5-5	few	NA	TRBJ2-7	CASSLAPVAGTGYEQYF	TGTGCCAGCAGCTTGGCACCAGTGGCCGGCACGGGTTACGAGCAGTACTTC
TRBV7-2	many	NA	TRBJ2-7	CASSLVASDHSEQYF	TGTGCCAGCAGCTTAGTGGCTAGCGACCACTCCGAGCAGTACTTC
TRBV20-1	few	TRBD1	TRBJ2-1	CSAGWTGVNEQFF	TGCAGTGCTGGCTGGACAGGGGTAAATGAGCAGTTCTTC
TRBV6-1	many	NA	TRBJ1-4	CASKTSGTAQDSDEKLFF	TGTGCCAGCAAAACGTCCGGGACGGCCCAAGATTCGGATGAAAAACTGTTTTTT
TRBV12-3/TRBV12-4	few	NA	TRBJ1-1	CASSSPTTEAFF	TGTGCCAGCAGTTCCCCGACCACTGAAGCTTTCTTT
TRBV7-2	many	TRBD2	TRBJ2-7	CASSVAGAYEQYF	TGTGCCAGCAGTGTAGCGGGGGCCTACGAGCAGTACTTC
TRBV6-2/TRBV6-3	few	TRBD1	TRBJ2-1	CASTGPGQGAVNEQFF	TGTGCCAGCACCGGACCGGGACAGGGGGCGGTCAATGAGCAGTTCTTC
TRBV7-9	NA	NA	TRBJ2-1	CASSYLYRGLRYNEQFF	TGTGCCAGCAGCTACCTATACAGGGGACTCCGCTACAATGAGCAGTTCTTC
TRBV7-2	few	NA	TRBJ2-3	CASSLWAGSTDTQYF	TGTGCCAGCAGCTTATGGGCAGGGAGCACAGATACGCAGTATTTT